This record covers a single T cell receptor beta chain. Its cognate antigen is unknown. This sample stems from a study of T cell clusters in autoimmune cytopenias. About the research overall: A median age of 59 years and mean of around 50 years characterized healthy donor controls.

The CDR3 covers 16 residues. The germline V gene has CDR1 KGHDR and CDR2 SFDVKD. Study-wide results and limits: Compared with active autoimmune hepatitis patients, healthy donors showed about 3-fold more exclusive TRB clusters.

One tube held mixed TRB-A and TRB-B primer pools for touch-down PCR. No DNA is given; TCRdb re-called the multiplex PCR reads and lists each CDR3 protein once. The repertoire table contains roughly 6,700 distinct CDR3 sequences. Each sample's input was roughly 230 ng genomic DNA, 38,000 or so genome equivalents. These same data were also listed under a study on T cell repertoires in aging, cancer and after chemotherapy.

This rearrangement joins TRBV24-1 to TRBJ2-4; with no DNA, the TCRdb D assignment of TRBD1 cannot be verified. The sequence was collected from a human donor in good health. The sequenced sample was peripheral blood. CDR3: CATSDGQAPHKNIQYF.